This TCR beta chain is from a study of cytomegalovirus exposure and HLA in healthy donors. Trimming at V came to 0 bases and at J to 5 bases, leaving 2 bases not matched to a gene. CDR3 length: 14 residues. Germline V gives CDR1 KGHSH, CDR2 LQKENI. Use of 60 Vbeta and 13 Jbeta primers characterized the PCR. The assay was immunoSEQ multiplex PCR, and TCRdb's table has in-frame clones only and misses some. The sample lists just over 150,000 clones; approximately 80% were seen once. This TCR derives from a male donor in good health and CMV-seropositive. Sample: PBMCs. The chain carries TRBV18 and TRBJ2-5, with TRBD2 matching over 8 bases. The CDR3 region has the DNA TGTGCCAGCTCACCACCAGAGCGGGGGGAGACCCAGTACTTC. This codes for CASSPPERGETQYF.